This T cell receptor beta chain stems from a study of T-cell reconstitution after alpha-beta-depleted transplantation in children. Regarding the study as a whole: TCRbeta diversity was high at day 60 in some patients (a result of surviving recipient T cells and thymic progenitors). Reportedly, only several hundred clones from non-depleted graft cells drove alpha-beta T-cell counts at about two months. Most T-cell counts and diversity one year after the transplant came from T cells that were newly produced.

Construction of the TCRbeta library involved unique molecular identifiers. TCRdb called the PCR reads again in MiXCR, with one record for every CDR3 protein. Here the sample spans a few hundred thousand distinct CDR3 sequences, 11% being singletons. There are many counts of this clonotype. Its antigen remains unidentified. The CDR3 has 15 amino acids. Looked up from germline, CDR1 is MNHEY and CDR2 is SMNVEV (reference sequence). V gave up 2 bases and J gave up 5 bases, with 15 bases separating them. The origin of this receptor is a male patient between 2 and 15 years old who had a stem cell transplant for chronic granulomatous disease, so the T cells may come from the graft donor. This chain joins TRBV27 and TRBJ1-1; tentatively, D is TRBD1 (5 bases). The specimen was peripheral blood, collected 180 days after TCRalphabeta/CD19-depleted stem cell transplant. The chain's CDR3 is CASSLISGIVTEAFF. The CDR3 coding sequence is TGTGCCAGCAGTTTAATCTCAGGGATCGTAACTGAAGCTTTCTTT.